In this sample, the clone carrying this T cell receptor beta chain turned up once. Its specificity is unknown. This sample stems from a study of PD-1 blockade in classical Hodgkin lymphoma. Whole-study results and caveats: Reported findings placed baseline TCR diversity lower in newly diagnosed patients (compared with healthy donors).

Only in-frame clones appear in the TCRdb table, and some are missing; sequencing was by immunoSEQ multiplex PCR. The sample holds under 950 clones, approximately 90% seen once. Patients all relapsed after autologous stem cell transplantation, and there was variation in brentuximab vedotin exposure. With magnetic negative selection, CD4+ T cells were purified from PBMCs that had been thawed. Germline CDR1 MNHEY, CDR2 SMNVEV (reference sequence). The CDR3 runs 16 residues. The V end lost 8 bases, the J end lost 2 bases, and 19 bases lay between the germline ends. The sequenced sample was CD4+ T cells from blood, obtained at baseline. The rearrangement links TRBV27 to TRBJ1-5, with D perhaps TRBD1 (5 bases). The source of this sequence is a human donor with classical Hodgkin lymphoma. CDR3 nucleotide sequence: TGTGCCAGCCGCCGGGGGGGGATCCGGGGCAATCAGCCCCAGCATTTT. It is translated as CASRRGGIRGNQPQHF.